This T cell receptor beta chain was documented in a study of radiotherapy plus CTLA-4 blockade in lung cancer. Study as a whole: Disease control reached around 30%, with objective responses in under 20%. Study-wide results and caveats: According to reports, early shifts in blood T cell clones, alongside interferon-beta, forecast response most accurately. Following radiotherapy plus ipilimumab, tumor-derived TCR clones expanded in the blood.

Details on this clone: The antigen is unknown.

Only in-frame clones appear in the TCRdb table, and some are missing; sequencing was by immunoSEQ multiplex PCR. The profile covers around 80,000 clones, with 78% appearing a single time and roughly 20% taken by the ten largest. People whose metastatic non-small-cell lung cancer was chemo-refractory got focal radiation along with CTLA-4 blockade by ipilimumab. The sequences come from peripheral blood, collected from a patient treated with radiotherapy plus ipilimumab. The sequence derives from a human donor with non-small cell lung cancer whose response to radiotherapy plus ipilimumab could not be evaluated. Some clones in this sample may be carry-over from other donors' samples.

CDR3 loop: CASSLRTGGGSPLHF. In DNA, the CDR3 is TGTGCCAGCAGCTTGCGGACAGGGGGCGGCTCACCCCTCCACTTT. V usage is TRBV7-2 and J usage is TRBJ1-6; 11 nucleotides align to TRBD1. This CDR3 is built from 15 residues. CDR1 SGHTA and CDR2 FQGNSA come from the germline V gene. V trimming: 3 bases; J trimming: 10 bases; junction bases outside the gene matches: 5.